What follows is one T cell receptor beta chain and its context. Germline is not matched at one junction end, which may reflect a read error. PCR was performed using 60 Vbeta and 13 Jbeta primers. Sequencing used immunoSEQ multiplex PCR; TCRdb keeps in-frame clones, though not all of them. This table has 57,000 or so clones, more than 70% appearing once. These data are taken from a study of cytomegalovirus exposure and HLA in healthy donors. Turning to the study itself: Tens of millions of unique TCRs from HLA-typed donors were held in an early data release.

Germline-derived CDR1 and CDR2 are SNHLY and FYNNEI. CDR3 length: 15 amino acids. There were likely unrecorded immune exposures, though donors were nominally healthy when sampled. Sequencing was carried out using PBMCs. This TCR came from a man aged 50 to 60 in good health and CMV-seropositive. V is TRBV2 and J is TRBJ1-5; D is possibly TRBD1 (5 bases). The CDR3 here is CASSEGRGRSEPQHF. The CDR3 DNA is TGTGCCAGCAGCGAAGGACGGGGGAGAAGTGAGCCCCAGCATTTT.